Listed here are 17 T cell receptor beta chains from one sample, sequenced in a study of CD8+ T cells in alopecia areata. The treatment denotes: oral pan-JAK inhibitor, 5-10 mg twice daily. Sampling of alopecia areata patients yielded lesional scalp punch biopsies as well as peripheral blood. The authors extracted RNA and reverse transcribed it into cDNA as the sequencing template. Clones were read by immunoSEQ multiplex PCR, and TCRdb kept only the in-frame ones, dropping some. This sample yields about 4,000 clones, of which approximately 70% are seen a single time; around 8.5% belongs to the top ten. The sample here was skin, taken at week 24, from a patient treated with tofacitinib. The receptor set was obtained from a human donor with alopecia areata.

The chain has TRBV5-1 and TRBJ2-2; no firm D call. Germline V gene lookup returns CDR1 SGHRS and CDR2 YFSETQ. The V end was cut by 4 bases, the J end by 4 bases, with 14 bases between. This CDR3 has 15 amino acids. The CDR3 DNA reads as TGCGCCAGCAGCGAGCAGTCACCCCCCACCGGGGAGCTGTTTTTT. It specifies CASSEQSPPTGELFF.

The chain uses TRBV25-1 and TRBJ1-5; D call uncertain. The CDR3 is 14 amino acids. Germline values: CDR1 MGHDK, CDR2 SYGVNS. The V and J ends lost 5 bases and 2 bases respectively, with 10 bases between them. The CDR3 is CASSPRLGNQPQHF. CDR3 DNA sequence: TGTGCCAGCAGTCCCCGGTTGGGCAATCAGCCCCAGCATTTT.

V and J are TRBV29-1 and TRBJ1-1, with D possibly being TRBD1 (5 bases). The CDR3 length is 15 residues. Germline CDR1 SQVTM, CDR2 ANQGSEA. The ends were cut back, 5 bases at V and 3 bases at J, with 19 bases in the middle. The CDR3 loop is CSVLHGGVRDTEAFF. CDR3 nucleotide sequence: TGCAGCGTTCTACACGGGGGGGTCCGGGACACTGAAGCTTTCTTT. The full variable domain, rest sourced from reference TRBV29-1 and TRBJ1-1, is SAVISQKPSRDICQRGTSLTIQCQVDSQVTMMFWYRQQPGQSLTLIATANQGSEATYESGFVIDKFPISRPNLTFSTLTVSNMSPEDSSIYLCSVLHGGVRDTEAFFGQGTRLTVV.

V gene TRBV9 combines with J gene TRBJ2-5; D may match TRBD1 or TRBD2 (5 bases each). The CDR3 is 16 residues long. The germline V and J ends were trimmed by 3 bases and 2 bases, with 17 bases remaining between them. Germline CDR1 and CDR2: SGDLS and YYNGEE. CDR3 DNA sequence: TGTGCCAGCAGCGCGAGACCCGGGACGGTACAAGAGACCCAGTACTTC. Protein: CASSARPGTVQETQYF.

The chain uses TRBV13 and TRBJ2-4; D is perhaps TRBD1 (6 bases). Germline CDR1 PRHDT, CDR2 FYEKMQ (reference sequence). Trimming left V 4 bases short and J 1 base short, with 23 bases between. The CDR3 loop spans 19 amino acids. The CDR3 DNA reads as TGTGCCAGCAGCTCAACCTTCCCTTGGACAGCTAGGGCCAAAAACATTCAGTACTTC. Amino acids: CASSSTFPWTARAKNIQYF.

The rearrangement uses TRBV11-2 and TRBJ2-1, with D unclear. V dropped 4 bases and J dropped 12 bases, with 13 bases sitting between them. CDR1 is SGHAT, CDR2 FQNNGV, per germline. CDR3 length: 12 amino acids. CDR3 amino acids: CASSYLVGGQFF. The CDR3 DNA sequence: TGTGCCAGCAGCTATCTAGTGGGTGGGCAGTTCTTC.

J is TRBJ1-6 and V is TRBV5-8; D unclear. The CDR3 has 15 amino acids. Germline CDR1 reads SGHTS; CDR2 reads YDEGEE. V gave up 3 bases and J gave up 8 bases, with 15 bases separating them. The CDR3 DNA reads as TGTGCCAGCAGCTCAAGGACGTTCCGCGATTCACCCCTCCACTTT. Translating it yields CASSSRTFRDSPLHF.

In its sample, this clone was seen once. The gene calls are TRBV28 and TRBJ2-1; the D is unclear. Germline assignment: CDR1 MDHEN and CDR2 SYDVKM. The V gene lost 7 bases and the J gene lost 9 bases, with 22 bases spanning the gap. This CDR3 comprises 15 residues. The CDR3 region has the DNA TGTGCCAGCACCCCAACCCCTGCCCCCCCGAGTGAGCAGTTCTTC. Translated, it gives CASTPTPAPPSEQFF.

The chain is built from TRBV29-1 and TRBJ2-3; the D is unclear. Germline V lookup: CDR1 SQVTM, CDR2 ANQGSEA. The V end was cut by 7 bases, the J end by 2 bases, with 10 bases between. The length of the CDR3 is 12 residues. The CDR3 spells CSGDTSTDTQYF. CDR3 sequence (DNA): TGCAGCGGTGACACGTCCACAGATACGCAGTATTTT.

The chain recombines TRBV5-1 with TRBJ1-1; D may be TRBD1 (6 bases). Germline assignment: CDR1 SGHRS and CDR2 YFSETQ. Trimming took off 4 bases at V and 0 bases at J, with 13 bases between the two ends. The CDR3 is 15 residues long. The CDR3 loop is CASSTEGGLNTEAFF. The DNA of the CDR3 is TGCGCCAGCAGCACGGAGGGGGGACTGAACACTGAAGCTTTCTTT.

This chain joins TRBV19 and TRBJ1-6; 9 bases are shared with TRBD1. The CDR3 is 13 residues long. The junction had 5 bases not matched to a gene; V was cut back by 10 bases and J by 7 bases. The V gene's germline CDR1 is LNHDA and CDR2 SQIVND (reference sequence). The CDR3 coding sequence is TGTGCCACCAGGGACAGGGAAAATTCACCCCTCCACTTT. The encoded protein is CATRDRENSPLHF.

In its sample, this clone was seen a few times. CDR3 bases: TGCGCCAGCAGCTTAGCGGGGGAGGCAGATACGCAGTATTTT. This encodes CASSLAGEADTQYF. J is TRBJ2-3 and V is TRBV5-1; the match to TRBD2 covers 8 bases. After removal of 2 bases from V and 4 bases from J, the junction contained 3 bases not matched to a gene. CDR1 SGHRS and CDR2 YFSETQ come from the germline V gene. The CDR3 consists of 14 residues.

As for this clone: The junction differs from germline at one of its ends, possibly a read error. J is TRBJ2-5 and V is TRBV6-1; D remains unclear. CDR1 and CDR2 (germline): MNHNS, SASEGT. This CDR3 is built from 11 residues. The CDR3 loop reads CASSVLGTQYF. CDR3 coding DNA: TGTGCTAGCAGCGTACTGGGGACCCAGTACTTC.

This clone is a singleton in its sample. The V call is TRBV7-2, the J call TRBJ1-1; 7 bases are a match to TRBD1. Germline values: CDR1 SGHTA, CDR2 FQGNSA. This CDR3 is 15 amino acids long. The V gene end was trimmed by 3 bases and the J gene end by 7 bases; junction bases not matched to a gene: 11. CDR3 residues: CASSFTGTASLEAFF. The CDR3 DNA follows: TGTGCCAGCAGCTTTACCGGGACAGCAAGCCTTGAAGCTTTCTTT.

The rearrangement uses TRBV30 and TRBJ2-7, with D hard to call. The CDR3 has 12 residues. The V and J ends lost 0 bases and 8 bases respectively, with 11 bases between them. Germline V gene data show CDR1 as GTSNPN and CDR2 as SVGIG (reference sequence). The CDR3 DNA sequence: TGTGCCTGGAGTGTACACCCAGGCCAGCAGTACTTC. Encoded protein: CAWSVHPGQQYF.

V gene TRBV4-2 combines with J gene TRBJ2-3, with 9 bases fitting TRBD2. Germline V gives CDR1 LGHNA, CDR2 YNFKEQ. After removal of 5 bases from V and 1 base from J, the junction contained 7 bases not matched to a gene. The CDR3 length is 16 residues. The CDR3 spells CASSFPSGGRTDTQYF. CDR3 DNA: TGTGCCAGCAGCTTCCCCAGCGGGGGGCGCACAGATACGCAGTATTTT.

V and J are TRBV2 and TRBJ2-7; D ambiguous. Germline lookup yields CDR1 SNHLY and CDR2 FYNNEI. The CDR3 is 15 amino acids. Trimming pared 0 bases from V and 2 bases from J, leaving 11 bases between. In DNA, the CDR3 is TGTGCCAGCAGTGAAGCCCCGGGTGATGCCTACGAGCAGTACTTC. It yields the protein CASSEAPGDAYEQYF.